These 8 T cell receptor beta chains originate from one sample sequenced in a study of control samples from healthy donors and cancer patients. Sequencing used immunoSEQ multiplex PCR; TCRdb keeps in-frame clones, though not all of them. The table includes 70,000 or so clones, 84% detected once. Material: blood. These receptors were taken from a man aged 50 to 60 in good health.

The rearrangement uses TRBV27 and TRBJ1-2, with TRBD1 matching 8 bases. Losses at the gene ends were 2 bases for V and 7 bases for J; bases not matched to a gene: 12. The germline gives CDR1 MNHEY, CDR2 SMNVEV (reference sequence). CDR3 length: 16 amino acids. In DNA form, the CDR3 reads TGTGCCAGCAGTTTAGCCGCGGGGCAGGGGGCGATTGGCTACACCTTC. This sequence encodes CASSLAAGQGAIGYTF.

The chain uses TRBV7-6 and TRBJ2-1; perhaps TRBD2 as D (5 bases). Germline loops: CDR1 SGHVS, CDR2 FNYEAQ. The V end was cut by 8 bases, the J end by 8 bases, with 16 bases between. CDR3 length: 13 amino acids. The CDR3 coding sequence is TGTGCCAGCCCTTCTAGCACTGGTTATGAGCAGTTCTTC. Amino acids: CASPSSTGYEQFF. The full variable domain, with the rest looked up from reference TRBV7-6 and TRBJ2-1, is GAGVSQSPRYKVTKRGQDVALRCDPISGHVSLYWYRQALGQGPEFLTYFNYEAQQDKSGLPNDRFSAERPEGSISTLTIQRTEQRDSAMYRCASPSSTGYEQFFGPGTRLTVL.

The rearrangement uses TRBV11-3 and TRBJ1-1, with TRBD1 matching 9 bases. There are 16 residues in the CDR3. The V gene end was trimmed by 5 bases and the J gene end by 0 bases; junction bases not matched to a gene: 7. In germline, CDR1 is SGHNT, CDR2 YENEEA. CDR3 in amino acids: CASSGPGTGLNTEAFF. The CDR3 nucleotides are TGTGCCAGCAGCGGACCCGGGACAGGGTTGAACACTGAAGCTTTCTTT. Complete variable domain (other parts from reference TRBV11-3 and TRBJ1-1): EAGVVQSPRYKIIEKKQPVAFWCNPISGHNTLYWYLQNLGQGPELLIRYENEEAVDDSQLPKDRFSAERLKGVDSTLKIQPAELGDSAVYLCASSGPGTGLNTEAFFGQGTRLTVV.

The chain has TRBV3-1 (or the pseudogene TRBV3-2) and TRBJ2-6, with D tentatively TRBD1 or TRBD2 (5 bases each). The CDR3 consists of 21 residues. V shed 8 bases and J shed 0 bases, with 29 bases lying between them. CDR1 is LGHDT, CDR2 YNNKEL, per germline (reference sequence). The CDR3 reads CASEEGNGACRACSGANVLTF. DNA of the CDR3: TGTGCCAGCGAGGAAGGGAACGGGGCGTGCAGGGCGTGCTCTGGGGCCAACGTCCTGACTTTC.

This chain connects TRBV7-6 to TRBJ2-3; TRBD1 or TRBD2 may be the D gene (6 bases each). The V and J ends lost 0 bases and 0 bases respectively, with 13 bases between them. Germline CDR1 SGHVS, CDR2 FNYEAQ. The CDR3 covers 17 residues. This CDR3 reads CASSLALGGASTDTQYF. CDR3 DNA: TGTGCCAGCAGCTTAGCGCTGGGGGGCGCCAGCACAGATACGCAGTATTTT. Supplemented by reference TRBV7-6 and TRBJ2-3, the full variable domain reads GAGVSQSPRYKVTKRGQDVALRCDPISGHVSLYWYRQALGQGPEFLTYFNYEAQQDKSGLPNDRFSAERPEGSISTLTIQRTEQRDSAMYRCASSLALGGASTDTQYFGPGTRLTVL.

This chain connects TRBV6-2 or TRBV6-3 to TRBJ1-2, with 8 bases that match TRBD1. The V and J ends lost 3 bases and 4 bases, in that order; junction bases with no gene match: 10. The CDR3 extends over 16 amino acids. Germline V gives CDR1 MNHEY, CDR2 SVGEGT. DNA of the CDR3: TGTGCCAGCAGTTATTATGGATCCGGACAGGGCTATGGCTACACCTTC. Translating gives CASSYYGSGQGYGYTF.

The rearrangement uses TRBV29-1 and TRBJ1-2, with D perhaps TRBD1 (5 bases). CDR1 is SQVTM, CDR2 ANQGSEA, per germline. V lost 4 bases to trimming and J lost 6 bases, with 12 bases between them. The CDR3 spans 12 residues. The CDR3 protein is CSVVSGLNGYTF. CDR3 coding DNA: TGCAGCGTTGTGTCAGGGTTGAATGGCTACACCTTC.

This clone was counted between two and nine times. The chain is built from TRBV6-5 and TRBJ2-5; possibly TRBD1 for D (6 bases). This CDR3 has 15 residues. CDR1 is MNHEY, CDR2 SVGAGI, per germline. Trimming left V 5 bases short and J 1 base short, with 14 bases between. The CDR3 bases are TGTGCCAGCAGTCGACAGGATCTAAGCCAAGAGACCCAGTACTTC. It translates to CASSRQDLSQETQYF.